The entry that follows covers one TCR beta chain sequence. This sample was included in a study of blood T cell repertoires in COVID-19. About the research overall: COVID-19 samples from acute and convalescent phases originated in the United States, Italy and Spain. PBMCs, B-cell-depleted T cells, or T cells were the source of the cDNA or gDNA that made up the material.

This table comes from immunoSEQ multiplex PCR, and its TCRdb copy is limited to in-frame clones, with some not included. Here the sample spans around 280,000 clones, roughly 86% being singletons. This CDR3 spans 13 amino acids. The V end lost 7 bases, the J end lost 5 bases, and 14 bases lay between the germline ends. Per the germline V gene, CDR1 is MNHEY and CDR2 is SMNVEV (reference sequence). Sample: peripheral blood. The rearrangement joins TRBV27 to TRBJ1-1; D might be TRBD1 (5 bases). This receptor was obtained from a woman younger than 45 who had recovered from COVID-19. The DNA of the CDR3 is TGTGCCAGCATGCTTTTCCGGGGGACTGAAGCTTTCTTT. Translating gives CASMLFRGTEAFF.